This entry lists 27 T cell receptor beta chains sequenced from one sample in a study of response to subunit inactivated influenza vaccine. TCRdb re-analysed the RT-PCR reads in MiXCR, keeping a single row per CDR3 protein. The data contain approximately 570,000 distinct CDR3 sequences, approximately 7.6% of them singletons. The sequencing here drew on PBMCs from blood, taken 23 months after vaccination. These receptor sequences come from a man aged 50 to 69 who received an inactivated influenza vaccine.

In its sample, this clonotype was seen once. This could be a read error, since a much larger clone is one nucleotide away. The CDR3 is CASRRTSGLNEQFF. CDR3 nucleotide sequence: TGTGCCAGCCGAAGGACTAGCGGGCTCAATGAGCAGTTCTTC. The genes are TRBV6-1 and TRBJ2-1, with TRBD2 identical over 11 bases. Germline CDR1 and CDR2: MNHNS and SASEGT. CDR3 size: 14 residues. Losses at the gene ends were 8 bases for V and 6 bases for J; bases not matched to a gene: 6.

This clonotype has a count of ten or more. The chain uses TRBV9 and TRBJ2-1; 11 positions match TRBD2. Germline V gene sequence: CDR1 SGDLS, CDR2 YYNGEE. CDR3 length: 14 amino acids. After removal of 8 bases from V and 3 bases from J, the junction contained 4 bases not matched to a gene. For the CDR3, the DNA is TGTGCCAGGAAGGGACTAGCGGACTACAATGAGCAGTTCTTC. It specifies CARKGLADYNEQFF.

J is TRBJ2-5 and V is TRBV6-2 or TRBV6-3; D might be TRBD1 (5 bases). V dropped 7 bases and J dropped 4 bases, with 22 bases sitting between them. The CDR3 sequence is 16 residues long. Per the germline V gene, CDR1 is MNHEY and CDR2 is SVGEGT. The CDR3 DNA sequence: TGTGCCAGCATCTATGGGCAGGGTTTCTACCCAGAGACCCAGTACTTC. It is translated as CASIYGQGFYPETQYF.

This sequence joins TRBV28 and TRBJ1-1; D not resolved. The germline CDR1 and CDR2 sequences are MDHEN and SYDVKM. This CDR3 comprises 12 residues. V was shortened by 1 base and J by 8 bases, with 8 bases between the two germline ends. CDR3 sequence (DNA): TGTGCCAGCAGTTTATTCACAAACGAAGCTTTCTTT. Its translation: CASSLFTNEAFF. Full variable domain (outside the CDR3, taken from reference TRBV28 and TRBJ1-1): DVKVTQSSRYLVKRTGEKVFLECVQDMDHENMFWYRQDPGLGLRLIYFSYDVKMKEKGDIPEGYSVSREKKERFSLILESASTNQTSMYLCASSLFTNEAFFGQGTRLTVV.

This chain connects TRBV4-2 to TRBJ1-2, with TRBD1 matching 11 bases. CDR1 is LGHNA and CDR2 is YNFKEQ in the germline V gene. This CDR3 has 16 amino acids. V lost 3 bases to trimming and J lost 4 bases; unmatched junction nucleotides: 7. In DNA form, the CDR3 reads TGTGCCAGCAGCCAGGAGTCCGGGACAGGGGGCTATGGCTACACCTTC. This encodes CASSQESGTGGYGYTF.

The chain recombines TRBV30 with TRBJ2-3, with D tentatively TRBD2 (6 bases). The length of the CDR3 is 12 residues. CDR1 GTSNPN and CDR2 SVGIG come from the germline V gene (reference sequence). V was cut by 5 bases and J by 3 bases, with 9 bases left in between. The CDR3 DNA reads TGTGCCTGGGGACGGGGGACAGATACGCAGTATTTT. Residues: CAWGRGTDTQYF.

The chain uses TRBV12-3 or TRBV12-4 and TRBJ1-2; tentative D call: TRBD1 (5 bases). V was trimmed by 4 bases and J by 4 bases, leaving 19 bases between them. The CDR3 extends over 16 amino acids. In nucleotides, the CDR3 is TGTGCCAGCAGTTCACCGGGACGGTCATCCCTCTATGGCTACACCTTC. Translating it yields CASSSPGRSSLYGYTF.

V and J are TRBV13 and TRBJ2-1; D gene uncertain. The CDR3 has 14 residues. V lost 2 bases and J 5 bases, leaving 10 bases between the germline ends. Germline CDR1 PRHDT, CDR2 FYEKMQ (reference sequence). The DNA for the CDR3 is TGTGCCAGCAGCTTACTGTCCACAAACAATGAGCAGTTCTTC. Encoded protein: CASSLLSTNNEQFF.

The table lists this clonotype with a few counts. This rearrangement joins TRBV6-1 to TRBJ2-1, with a tentative D call TRBD1 (5 bases). Per the germline V gene, CDR1 is MNHNS and CDR2 is SASEGT. Trimming removed 7 bases at V and 2 bases at J, with 12 bases between. The CDR3 totals 14 residues. CDR3 bases: TGTGCCAGCAAGCCCGACAGAGCCTACAATGAGCAGTTCTTC. Amino acid sequence: CASKPDRAYNEQFF.

V gene TRBV6-1 combines with J gene TRBJ1-3; D gene unclear. This CDR3 has 15 residues. CDR1 is MNHNS and CDR2 is SASEGT in the germline V gene. Trimming stripped 8 bases from V and 3 bases from J, with 17 bases between. The DNA for the CDR3 is TGTGCCAGCGCGGACGGGGTGGACCGTGGAAACACCATATATTTT. It encodes CASADGVDRGNTIYF.

This clonotype has just a few counts. The chain links TRBV5-6 to TRBJ2-5; D remains ambiguous. V shed 2 bases and J shed 7 bases, with 12 bases lying between them. Germline V gene data show CDR1 as SGHDT and CDR2 as YYEEEE. The length of the CDR3 is 13 residues. The CDR3 DNA follows: TGTGCCAGCAGCTTACAGTTATCAGGGACCCAGTACTTC. Translating it yields CASSLQLSGTQYF.

This clonotype was seen a few times. The chain uses TRBV25-1 and TRBJ2-2; D call uncertain. V gave up 6 bases and J gave up 6 bases, with 8 bases separating them. CDR3 size: 12 residues. CDR1 and CDR2 (germline): MGHDK, SYGVNS. The CDR3 protein is CASSRISGELFF. The CDR3 DNA reads TGTGCCAGCAGCAGGATTTCCGGGGAGCTGTTTTTT.

V is TRBV12-3 or TRBV12-4 and J is TRBJ2-5, with D perhaps matching TRBD1 (5 bases). V lost 3 bases to trimming and J lost 5 bases, with 10 bases between them. The CDR3 contains 13 residues. The CDR3 coding sequence is TGTGCCAGCAGTTTGGGGCCCAAGGAGACCCAGTACTTC. This sequence encodes CASSLGPKETQYF.

This clonotype has a handful of counts. CDR3 sequence (DNA): TGCGCCAGCAGCCAAGTACTAGCTCAAGAGACCCAGTACTTC. Its protein is CASSQVLAQETQYF. The genes are TRBV4-1 and TRBJ2-5, with a tentative D call TRBD2 (6 bases). The CDR3 is made up of 14 amino acids. The V end was cut by 1 base, the J end by 2 bases, with 8 bases between. Germline V CDR1 and CDR2: MGHRA, YSYEKL.

This clonotype has more than one count but fewer than ten. The V and J genes are TRBV6-5 and TRBJ2-2; 9 bases are a match to TRBD1. V trimming: 2 bases; J trimming: 5 bases; junction bases outside the gene matches: 3. This CDR3 has 15 amino acids. Per germline, CDR1 MNHEY and CDR2 SVGAGI. For the CDR3, the DNA is TGTGCCAGCAGTTACGGACAGGGGAGGACCGGGGAGCTGTTTTTT. It codes for CASSYGQGRTGELFF.

This clonotype was counted between two and nine times. The V gene is TRBV20-1, the J gene TRBJ1-1, with D possibly matching TRBD1 (5 bases). V was clipped by 6 bases and J by 4 bases, with 21 bases between them. The CDR3 is 15 residues long. The V gene's germline CDR1 is DFQATT and CDR2 SNEGSKA (reference sequence). The DNA of the CDR3 is TGCAGTGCCAAACTCGGGGGGTCGGTAGGCACTGAAGCTTTCTTT. Protein sequence: CSAKLGGSVGTEAFF.

The table lists this clonotype with many counts. The V and J genes are TRBV7-6 and TRBJ2-3; D remains ambiguous. The CDR3 runs to 13 residues. CDR1 and CDR2 from the germline V gene are SGHVS and FNYEAQ. Between the trimmed V and J ends, which lost 5 bases and 2 bases, there was a span of 8 bases. CDR3 DNA sequence: TGTGCCAGCAGCCGGGCCTACACAGATACGCAGTATTTT. Amino acid sequence: CASSRAYTDTQYF.

The V and J genes are TRBV20-1 and TRBJ2-1; a possible D gene is TRBD2 (5 bases). The CDR3 consists of 13 residues. CDR1 and CDR2 from the germline V gene are DFQATT and SNEGSKA (reference sequence). Trimming cost V 6 bases and J 6 bases, with 15 bases left between them. CDR3 DNA: TGCAGTGCCATCCACGGACTCAGCAATGAGCAGTTCTTC. This sequence encodes CSAIHGLSNEQFF.

At least ten counts were recorded for this clonotype. The chain employs TRBV5-1 and TRBJ2-7; a possible D gene is TRBD1 (6 bases). The CDR3 is 14 amino acids. Germline V gene lookup returns CDR1 SGHRS and CDR2 YFSETQ. Deletions cut 0 bases from V and 5 bases from J, with 12 bases between. CDR3 coding DNA: TGCGCCAGCAGCTTGGTTGACAGGATGCACGAGCAGTACTTC. The encoded protein is CASSLVDRMHEQYF.

The rearrangement uses TRBV27 and TRBJ2-5, with D maybe TRBD2 (5 bases). Germline V CDR1 and CDR2: MNHEY, SMNVEV (reference sequence). With 7 bases removed from V and 4 bases from J, the gap between germline ends came to 22 bases. The CDR3 runs 16 residues. The CDR3 bases are TGTGCCAGCACTAAGACGGGGAAGTGGGCCCCAGAGACCCAGTACTTC. Protein product: CASTKTGKWAPETQYF.

In this sample, this clonotype turned up many times. CDR3 nucleotide sequence: TGCGCCAGCAGCTCGGGAAACCTAAACCTTCTGAGGACTGAAGCTTTCTTT. Amino acids: CASSSGNLNLLRTEAFF. The chain uses TRBV5-1 and TRBJ1-1, with no clear D. Deletions cut 3 bases from V and 5 bases from J, with 23 bases between. There are 17 residues in the CDR3. CDR1 and CDR2 (germline): SGHRS, YFSETQ.

The chain is built from TRBV20-1 and TRBJ2-7; TRBD1 aligns across 9 bases. Germline V gene data show CDR1 as DFQATT and CDR2 as SNEGSKA (reference sequence). The CDR3 length is 12 residues. J was trimmed by 3 bases and V by 5 bases; bases with no gene match: 2. The CDR3, as DNA: TGCAGTGCTTGGGACAGGGACTACGAGCAGTACTTC. Encoded protein: CSAWDRDYEQYF.

This clonotype was seen at least ten times. The chain is built from TRBV25-1 and TRBJ2-7; the D gene is possibly TRBD2 (6 bases). The CDR3 length is 14 residues. V was trimmed by 6 bases and J by 4 bases, leaving 16 bases between them. Germline V gene lookup returns CDR1 MGHDK and CDR2 SYGVNS. CDR3 DNA: TGTGCCAGCAGGGGGGTAGCGGCGCAGTACGAGCAGTACTTC. Protein product: CASRGVAAQYEQYF.

This clonotype was recorded a few times. V is TRBV10-3 and J is TRBJ2-3, with 9 bases that match TRBD2. The CDR3 is made up of 13 amino acids. V was clipped by 10 bases and J by 0 bases; unmatched bases: 2. The germline CDR1 and CDR2 sequences are ENHRY and SYGVKD. CDR3 nucleotide sequence: TGTGCCACGGCGGGGGGGAGCACAGATACGCAGTATTTT. It encodes CATAGGSTDTQYF.

This clonotype was observed a few times. This CDR3 reads CASANTYEQYF. Written as DNA, the CDR3 is TGCGCCAGCGCCAATACCTACGAGCAGTACTTC. The rearrangement uses TRBV5-1 and TRBJ2-7; D remains ambiguous. The CDR3 runs to 11 residues. With 7 bases removed from V and 2 bases from J, the gap between germline ends came to 7 bases. The germline V gene has CDR1 SGHRS and CDR2 YFSETQ.

This sequence joins TRBV12-3 or TRBV12-4 and TRBJ2-5; tentative D call: TRBD2 (5 bases). The length of the CDR3 is 13 residues. V gave up 2 bases and J gave up 3 bases, with 7 bases separating them. Written as DNA, the CDR3 is TGTGCCAGCAGTTTACCTAGCAAAGAGACCCAGTACTTC. This gives the protein CASSLPSKETQYF.

This clonotype turned up a few times. The chain links TRBV20-1 to TRBJ2-5, with D perhaps matching TRBD1 or TRBD2 (6 bases each). CDR1 and CDR2 (germline): DFQATT, SNEGSKA (reference sequence). This CDR3 is built from 12 residues. Trimming left V 3 bases short and J 5 bases short, with 10 bases between. In nucleotides, the CDR3 is TGCAGTGCTAGTACAGGGAGGGAGACCCAGTACTTC. As protein: CSASTGRETQYF.